Below, one TCR beta chain is given with its context. The target antigen is unknown. This sample is drawn from a study of T cell responses to AZD1222 COVID-19 vaccine. Findings of the study overall: Epitopes outside B.1.351 and B.1.1.7 mutated regions reportedly drew nearly half of spike TCRs. Scientists sampled the repertoires only once the peak T cell response had passed. Clonal diversity was possibly underestimated, and the donors were mostly white British, with more females. There were vaccine-associated CD4 TCRs across spike, dominant at 160-218 and 743-854.

Libraries were prepared by immunoSEQ multiplex PCR; TCRdb keeps only in-frame clonotypes and omits some of them. The sample shows about 200,000 clones, about 92% of them seen only once. The CDR3 has 15 amino acids. V lost 8 bases and J 3 bases, leaving 20 bases between the germline ends. The germline V gene has CDR1 MDHEN and CDR2 SYDVKM. The V call is TRBV28, the J call TRBJ2-7; a possible D gene is TRBD2 (6 bases). The sequence was obtained from an adult in good health. Specimen: peripheral blood, collected on day 0 of MenACWY control vaccination. The CDR3, as DNA: TGTGCCAGCCTTACGGCGGGACCTTCTTTCTACGAGCAGTACTTC. Protein product: CASLTAGPSFYEQYF.